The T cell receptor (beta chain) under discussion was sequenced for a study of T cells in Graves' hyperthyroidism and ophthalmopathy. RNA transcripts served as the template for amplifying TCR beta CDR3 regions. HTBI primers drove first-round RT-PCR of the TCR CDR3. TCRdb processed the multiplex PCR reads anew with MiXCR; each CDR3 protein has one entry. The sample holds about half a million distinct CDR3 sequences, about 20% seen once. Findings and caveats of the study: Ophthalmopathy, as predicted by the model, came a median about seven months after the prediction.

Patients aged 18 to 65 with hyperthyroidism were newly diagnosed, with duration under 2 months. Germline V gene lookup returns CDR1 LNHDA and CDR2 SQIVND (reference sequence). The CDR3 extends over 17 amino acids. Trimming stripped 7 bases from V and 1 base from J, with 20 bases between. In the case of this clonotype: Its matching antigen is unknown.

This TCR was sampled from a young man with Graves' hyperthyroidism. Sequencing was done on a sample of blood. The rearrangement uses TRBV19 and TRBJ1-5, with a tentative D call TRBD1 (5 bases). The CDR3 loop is CASIPRAGQESNQPQHF. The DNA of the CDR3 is TGTGCCAGTATTCCCAGGGCGGGGCAGGAGAGCAATCAGCCCCAGCATTTT.